This TCR beta chain was retrieved from a study of shared clonotypes between healthy human individuals. Background on the study: Researchers drew samples from two women and a few men aged 18 to 49.

Some clones are missing from TCRdb's copy, which holds only in-frame ones; the method was immunoSEQ multiplex PCR. The sample has more than 400,000 clones; around 85% are singletons. Study donors comprised healthy, HIV-negative adults devoid of recent acute infection or vaccination. The V end lost 5 bases, the J end lost 5 bases, and 15 bases lay between the germline ends. Germline V gene lookup returns CDR1 GTSNPN and CDR2 SVGIG (reference sequence). The CDR3 covers 13 residues. With respect to this clone: It is likely a read error: a sequence one base away is far more abundant.

The TCR was taken from a woman aged 40 to 50 in good health. Some clones in this sample may be carry-over from other donors' samples. The chain is built from TRBV30 and TRBJ2-5, with D possibly TRBD2 on 6 matching bases. The sample consisted of PBMCs. This CDR3 reads CAWGGTRGETQYF. The CDR3 DNA follows: TGTGCCTGGGGCGGGACTCGAGGGGAGACCCAGTACTTC.